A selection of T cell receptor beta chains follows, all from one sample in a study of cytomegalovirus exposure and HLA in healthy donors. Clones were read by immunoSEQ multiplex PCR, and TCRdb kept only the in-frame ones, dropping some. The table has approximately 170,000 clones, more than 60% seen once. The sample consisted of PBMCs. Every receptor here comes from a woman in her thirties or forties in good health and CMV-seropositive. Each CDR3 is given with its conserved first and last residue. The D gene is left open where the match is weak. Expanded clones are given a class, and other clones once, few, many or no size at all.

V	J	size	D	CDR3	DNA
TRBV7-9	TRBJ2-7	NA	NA	CSSSLDFDEQYF	TGTTCCAGCAGCCTGGACTTTGACGAGCAGTACTTC
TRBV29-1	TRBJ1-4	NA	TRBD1	CSVGQGAAELFF	TGCAGCGTTGGACAGGGGGCAGCTGAACTGTTTTTT
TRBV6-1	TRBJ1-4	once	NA	CASSPTGSEKLFF	TGTGCCAGCAGTCCGACAGGCTCGGAAAAACTGTTTTTT
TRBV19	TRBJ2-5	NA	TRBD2	CASSTLAGGRETQYF	TGTGCCAGTAGTACCTTAGCGGGGGGGCGAGAGACCCAGTACTTC
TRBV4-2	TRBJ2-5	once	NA	CASSQTIGGSMQGTYETQYF	TGTGCCAGCAGCCAGACAATAGGGGGAAGTATGCAGGGGACCTACGAGACCCAGTACTTC
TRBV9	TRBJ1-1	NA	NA	CASSAGRGAMGTEAFF	TGTGCCAGCAGCGCAGGTCGGGGGGCGATGGGCACTGAAGCTTTCTTT
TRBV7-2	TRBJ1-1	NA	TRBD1	CASSTDRVSSAFF	TGTGCCAGCAGTACTGACAGGGTTTCGTCTGCTTTCTTT
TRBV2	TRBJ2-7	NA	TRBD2	CASRREGVGYEQYF	TGTGCCAGCAGACGGGAGGGGGTAGGCTACGAGCAGTACTTC
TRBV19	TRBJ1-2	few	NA	CASSETVTNYGYTF	TGTGCCAGTAGTGAGACAGTTACTAACTATGGCTACACCTTC
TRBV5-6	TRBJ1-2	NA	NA	CASSFRTANNYGYTF	TGTGCCAGCAGCTTTCGGACAGCGAACAACTATGGCTACACCTTC
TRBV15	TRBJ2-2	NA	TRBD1	CATRRNRGMGELFF	TGTGCCACCAGAAGAAACAGGGGAATGGGGGAGCTGTTTTTT
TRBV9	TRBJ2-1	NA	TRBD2	CASSKRESGGALGNEQFF	TGTGCCAGCAGCAAACGAGAGTCCGGGGGGGCCCTTGGCAATGAGCAGTTCTTC
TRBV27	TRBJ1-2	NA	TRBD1	CASKIQGALSGYTF	TGTGCCAGCAAAATTCAGGGGGCCCTAAGTGGCTACACCTTC
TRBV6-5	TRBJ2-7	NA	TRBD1	CASSARQGGSYEQYF	TGTGCCAGCAGTGCTCGACAGGGGGGGTCCTACGAGCAGTACTTC
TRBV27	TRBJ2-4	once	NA	CASSLGGGIQYF	TGTGCCAGCAGTTTAGGGGGAGGCATTCAGTACTTC
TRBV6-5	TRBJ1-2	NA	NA	CASSPVAGDWGYTF	TGTGCCAGCAGTCCGGTTGCAGGGGATTGGGGCTACACCTTC
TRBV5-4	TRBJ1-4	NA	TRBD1	CASSFGQANEKLFF	TGTGCCAGCAGCTTTGGACAGGCAAATGAAAAACTGTTTTTT
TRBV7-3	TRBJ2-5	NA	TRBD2	CASSLGTSGGEQETQYF	TGTGCCAGCAGCCTAGGGACTAGCGGGGGGGAACAAGAGACCCAGTACTTC
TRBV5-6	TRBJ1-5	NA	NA	CASSFFSGANQPQHF	TGTGCCAGCAGCTTTTTTTCAGGGGCCAATCAGCCCCAGCATTTT
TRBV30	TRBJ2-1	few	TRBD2	CAWNSGTSEANEQFF	TGTGCCTGGAATTCCGGGACTAGCGAAGCCAATGAGCAGTTCTTC
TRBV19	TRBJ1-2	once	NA	CASSNGGNYGYTF	TGTGCCAGTAGTAACGGGGGTAACTATGGCTACACCTTC
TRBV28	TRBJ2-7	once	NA	CASSSPGNEQYF	TGTGCCAGCAGTTCTCCAGGGAACGAGCAGTACTTC
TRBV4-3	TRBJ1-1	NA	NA	CASSQFRVGQNTEAFF	TGCGCCAGCAGCCAATTTCGAGTGGGACAGAACACTGAAGCTTTCTTT
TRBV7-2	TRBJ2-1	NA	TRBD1	CASSLIDREDEQFF	TGTGCCAGCAGCCTCATAGACAGGGAAGATGAGCAGTTCTTC
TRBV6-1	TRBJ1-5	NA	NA	CASSERWSNQPQHF	TGTGCCAGCAGTGAACGGTGGAGCAATCAGCCCCAGCATTTT
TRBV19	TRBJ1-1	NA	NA	CASSDWQGEAFF	TGTGCCAGTAGCGACTGGCAGGGTGAAGCTTTCTTT
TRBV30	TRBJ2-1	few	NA	CAWMRQTSYNEQFF	TGTGCCTGGATGAGACAGACCTCCTACAATGAGCAGTTCTTC
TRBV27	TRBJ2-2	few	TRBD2	CASAKAGVNTGELFF	TGTGCCAGCGCTAAAGCGGGGGTCAACACCGGGGAGCTGTTTTTT
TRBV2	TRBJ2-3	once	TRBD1	CASRRTGSTDTQYF	TGTGCCAGCAGACGGACAGGGAGCACAGATACGCAGTATTTT
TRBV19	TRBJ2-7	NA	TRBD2	CASSIRASGFSYEQYF	TGTGCCAGTAGTATAAGGGCTAGCGGGTTCTCCTACGAGCAGTACTTC
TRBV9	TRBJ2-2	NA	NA	CASSVAPGHANTGELFF	TGTGCCAGCAGCGTAGCCCCGGGACACGCGAACACCGGGGAGCTGTTTTTT
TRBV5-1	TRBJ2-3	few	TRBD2	CASSLTSGGADTQYF	TGCGCCAGCAGCTTAACTAGCGGGGGGGCAGATACGCAGTATTTT
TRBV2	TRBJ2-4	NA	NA	CASSVLASNSQYF	TGTGCCAGCAGTGTGTTGGCGTCAAACAGTCAGTACTTC
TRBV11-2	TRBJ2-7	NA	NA	CASSLGATGYEQYF	TGTGCCAGCAGCTTAGGGGCTACAGGGTACGAGCAGTACTTC
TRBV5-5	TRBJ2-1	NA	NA	CASSRGGGQAYNEQFF	TGTGCCAGCAGTAGAGGGGGGGGGCAAGCCTACAATGAGCAGTTCTTC
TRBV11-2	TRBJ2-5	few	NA	CASSFGGEQYF	TGTGCCAGCAGCTTCGGGGGAGAGCAGTACTTC
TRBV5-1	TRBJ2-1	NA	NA	CASSLARGTVNEQFF	TGCGCCAGCAGTCTGGCCCGGGGGACTGTGAATGAGCAGTTCTTC
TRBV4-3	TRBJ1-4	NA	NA	CASSRRLGKANEKLFF	TGCGCCAGCAGCCGCCGCCTGGGCAAAGCTAATGAAAAACTGTTTTTT
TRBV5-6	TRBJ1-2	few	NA	CASSLAGLDYGYTF	TGTGCCAGCAGCTTGGCGGGTTTGGACTATGGCTACACCTTC
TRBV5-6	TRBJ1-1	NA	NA	CASQRGVFINTEAFF	TGTGCCAGCCAACGGGGGGTGTTCATAAACACTGAAGCTTTCTTT
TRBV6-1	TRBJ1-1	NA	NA	CASRQEEGTEAFF	TGTGCCAGCAGGCAGGAGGAAGGGACTGAAGCTTTCTTT
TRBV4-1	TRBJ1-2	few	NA	CASSQVSGNYGYTF	TGCGCCAGCAGCCAAGTTTCCGGGAACTATGGCTACACCTTC